This is a list of T cell receptor beta chains from one sample in a study of shared clonotypes between healthy human individuals. Method: immunoSEQ multiplex PCR; TCRdb's copy keeps in-frame clones and lacks some. The data contain roughly 500,000 clones, around 80% of them singletons. Sequencing was done on a sample of PBMCs. The receptors were sampled from a woman aged 40 to 55 in good health. Some clones in this sample may be carry-over from other donors' samples. The CDR3 runs from the conserved cysteine through the conserved F or W. Fields, in order: CDR3 DNA, CDR3 protein, J gene, clone size, V gene, D gene. D genes are given only for firm matches. A clone size is listed for some rows: how often the clone was seen (once, few, many), or a class if it is expanded.

DNA: TGTGCCAGCAGCTTAGATCGCGGGAGGTTGGATACGCAGTATTTT; CDR3: CASSLDRGRLDTQYF; J: TRBJ2-3; size: -; V: TRBV7-8; D: TRBD2
DNA: TGTGCCATCAGCCTAGACTCCTACGAGCAGTACTTC; CDR3: CAISLDSYEQYF; J: TRBJ2-7; size: -; V: TRBV10-3; D: -
DNA: TGTGCCAGCAGCGTAGGCTGGGGGGCTAGCGGGAAATCCTACAATGAGCAGTTCTTC; CDR3: CASSVGWGASGKSYNEQFF; J: TRBJ2-1; size: many; V: TRBV9; D: TRBD2
DNA: TGCGCCAGCAGCTTGGTGGGACTAGACGTCGATGAGCAGTTCTTC; CDR3: CASSLVGLDVDEQFF; J: TRBJ2-1; size: -; V: TRBV5-1; D: TRBD2
DNA: TGCGCCAGCAGCTTGTCGGCTAGCGACACCGGGGAGCTGTTTTTT; CDR3: CASSLSASDTGELFF; J: TRBJ2-2; size: -; V: TRBV5-1; D: -
DNA: TGTGCCAGCAGCCAATCACGGGTGAGGGAAAAACTGTTTTTT; CDR3: CASSQSRVREKLFF; J: TRBJ1-4; size: -; V: TRBV5-4; D: -
DNA: TGTGCCTGGGGAAAGGGGGGTTACGAGCAGTACTTC; CDR3: CAWGKGGYEQYF; J: TRBJ2-7; size: -; V: TRBV30; D: -
DNA: TGTGCCAGCAGTGAAGCGCCGGTACAGGTCTACGAGCAGTACTTC; CDR3: CASSEAPVQVYEQYF; J: TRBJ2-7; size: -; V: TRBV6-1; D: -
DNA: TGTGCCAGCAGCAAGGACAGGGGAGGGGAGCAGTACTTC; CDR3: CASSKDRGGEQYF; J: TRBJ2-7; size: few; V: TRBV7-3; D: TRBD1
DNA: TGTGCCAGCAGGGGGGGGGAAGCTAATGAAAAACTGTTTTTT; CDR3: CASRGGEANEKLFF; J: TRBJ1-4; size: -; V: TRBV2; D: -
DNA: TGTGCCAGCAGCTTATACACAGTTGGGTCCGAAAAACTGTTTTTT; CDR3: CASSLYTVGSEKLFF; J: TRBJ1-4; size: -; V: TRBV7-2; D: -
DNA: TGTGCCAGCAGTGAGATTGATGACGGCTATGGCTACACCTTC; CDR3: CASSEIDDGYGYTF; J: TRBJ1-2; size: -; V: TRBV6-1; D: -
DNA: TGTGCCTGGAGAGGGGAATATAATTCACCCCTCCACTTT; CDR3: CAWRGEYNSPLHF; J: TRBJ1-6; size: -; V: TRBV30; D: -
DNA: TGTGCCAGCAGTTACTCCCTAGCGGGAGACTTCGAGACCCAGTACTTC; CDR3: CASSYSLAGDFETQYF; J: TRBJ2-5; size: -; V: TRBV6-5; D: TRBD2
DNA: TGCAGCGTTGACAGGGGGACAGGACCTAACTATGGCTACACCTTC; CDR3: CSVDRGTGPNYGYTF; J: TRBJ1-2; size: -; V: TRBV29-1; D: TRBD1
DNA: TGTGCCAGCACCGGGGTCATGAACACTGAAGCTTTCTTT; CDR3: CASTGVMNTEAFF; J: TRBJ1-1; size: -; V: TRBV28; D: -
DNA: TGTGCCAGCTCCCAAGGACATACTGCCGACGAGCAGTACTTC; CDR3: CASSQGHTADEQYF; J: TRBJ2-7; size: -; V: TRBV18; D: -
DNA: TGTGCCAGCAGCATAATTAGCGGGAGCTACGAGCAGTACTTC; CDR3: CASSIISGSYEQYF; J: TRBJ2-7; size: -; V: TRBV7-6; D: TRBD2
DNA: TGTGCCAGCAGCTTTAGACTAGCCAACTACGAGCAGTACTTC; CDR3: CASSFRLANYEQYF; J: TRBJ2-7; size: -; V: TRBV11-2; D: TRBD2
DNA: TGTGCCAGCACCCGGGGGGGTCCTGATCAGCCCCAGCATTTT; CDR3: CASTRGGPDQPQHF; J: TRBJ1-5; size: -; V: TRBV6-1; D: -
DNA: TGTGCCAGCAGATCCACCGGGGTGATCTCCTACAATGAGCAGTTCTTC; CDR3: CASRSTGVISYNEQFF; J: TRBJ2-1; size: few; V: TRBV27; D: -
DNA: TGTGCCAGCAGCGTAGTTTCTCGGCAGATACCATATCAGCCCCAGCATTTT; CDR3: CASSVVSRQIPYQPQHF; J: TRBJ1-5; size: -; V: TRBV9; D: -
DNA: TGCAGTGCTAGCGGGAGTGGTGAGCAGTTCTTC; CDR3: CSASGSGEQFF; J: TRBJ2-1; size: few; V: TRBV20-1; D: -
DNA: TGTGCCAGCAGCCAAGATCCGACTAGCGGGAGCTACGAGCAGTACTTC; CDR3: CASSQDPTSGSYEQYF; J: TRBJ2-7; size: few; V: TRBV4-2; D: TRBD2
DNA: TGTGCCAGCAGCTTAAGGCCATACAGGGGGAGGATTGAAAAACTGTTTTTT; CDR3: CASSLRPYRGRIEKLFF; J: TRBJ1-4; size: once; V: TRBV7-3; D: TRBD1
DNA: TGTGCCAGCAGTGACTCCTCAACAGCTGAAGCTTTCTTT; CDR3: CASSDSSTAEAFF; J: TRBJ1-1; size: once; V: TRBV6-4; D: -
DNA: TGCGCCAGCAGCCACGGACAGGGAAGCTCTGGAAACACCATATATTTT; CDR3: CASSHGQGSSGNTIYF; J: TRBJ1-3; size: -; V: TRBV4-1; D: TRBD1
DNA: TGTGCCAGCAGTGGAAAGCAGGGATCTGCTTTCCATGAGCAGTTCTTC; CDR3: CASSGKQGSAFHEQFF; J: TRBJ2-1; size: -; V: TRBV6-4; D: -
DNA: TGTGCCAGCAGCTTCCCAACCGCGGACTGCATAGTGGAGACCCAGTACTTC; CDR3: CASSFPTADCIVETQYF; J: TRBJ2-5; size: -; V: TRBV7-3; D: -
DNA: TGTGCCAGCAGCCAGACAGGGCCCTCCTACGAGCAGTACTTC; CDR3: CASSQTGPSYEQYF; J: TRBJ2-7; size: -; V: TRBV28; D: TRBD1
DNA: TGCGCCAGCAGCTGGAGCCGGGAAAAGGGCCACGAGCAGTACTTC; CDR3: CASSWSREKGHEQYF; J: TRBJ2-7; size: -; V: TRBV5-1; D: -
DNA: TGTGCCAGCGGGGGACTAGATAGAGACACCGGGGAGCTGTTTTTT; CDR3: CASGGLDRDTGELFF; J: TRBJ2-2; size: few; V: TRBV25-1; D: TRBD2
DNA: TGTGCCAGCAGTTTATCGGTGGGGCGCGAGCAGTACTTC; CDR3: CASSLSVGREQYF; J: TRBJ2-7; size: few; V: TRBV27; D: -
DNA: TGTGCCAGCAGTTACTCATCCGAGGCGGGCACTGAAGCTTTCTTT; CDR3: CASSYSSEAGTEAFF; J: TRBJ1-1; size: -; V: TRBV6-6; D: -
DNA: TGCGCCAGCAGCATTGGGGACAGGGGACATGGCTACACCTTC; CDR3: CASSIGDRGHGYTF; J: TRBJ1-2; size: few; V: TRBV5-1; D: TRBD1
DNA: TGTGCCAGCACCTATCAGGGGGGGGCTGGGGCCAACGTCCTGACTTTC; CDR3: CASTYQGGAGANVLTF; J: TRBJ2-6; size: once; V: TRBV9; D: -
DNA: TGTGCCAGCAGCACTAGCTGGGACAGAAAGACCTTC; CDR3: CASSTSWDRKTF; J: TRBJ1-2; size: -; V: TRBV5-6; D: TRBD1
DNA: TGTGCCAGCAGTCGCCCGGGGGGGTACGAGCAGTACTTC; CDR3: CASSRPGGYEQYF; J: TRBJ2-7; size: -; V: TRBV27; D: TRBD2
DNA: TGTGCCAGCAGTACCCCCGGGACAGGAAATCAGCCCCAGCATTTT; CDR3: CASSTPGTGNQPQHF; J: TRBJ1-5; size: -; V: TRBV28; D: TRBD1
DNA: TGTGCCAGCAGCCAAGACTTGGGGAACTATGGCTACACCTTC; CDR3: CASSQDLGNYGYTF; J: TRBJ1-2; size: -; V: TRBV4-2; D: -
DNA: TGTGCCAGCAGCCAAGAAGGTACCGAGGCGTTCTACGAGCAGTACTTC; CDR3: CASSQEGTEAFYEQYF; J: TRBJ2-7; size: -; V: TRBV4-2; D: -
DNA: TGTGCCAGTAGTATAATGGTCGGGGGCGGCCCCACTGAAGCTTTCTTT; CDR3: CASSIMVGGGPTEAFF; J: TRBJ1-1; size: -; V: TRBV19; D: -
DNA: TGTGCCGTATCGCCGGGGTTTAATGAAAAACTGTTTTTT; CDR3: CAVSPGFNEKLFF; J: TRBJ1-4; size: -; V: TRBV28; D: -
DNA: TGTGCCAGCAGCTTAGCAGTATACGAGCAGTACTTC; CDR3: CASSLAVYEQYF; J: TRBJ2-7; size: -; V: TRBV7-9; D: -
DNA: TGTGCCAGCAGCTTAATGGCGGTCCCCACCGGGGAGCTGTTTTTT; CDR3: CASSLMAVPTGELFF; J: TRBJ2-2; size: -; V: TRBV7-8; D: -
DNA: TGTGCCTGGAGCCAACAGGGCTACGAGCAGTACTTC; CDR3: CAWSQQGYEQYF; J: TRBJ2-7; size: many; V: TRBV30; D: -
DNA: TGTGCCAGCAGTTCCCCCTCCTTAGGGCCTTACAATGAGCAGTTCTTC; CDR3: CASSSPSLGPYNEQFF; J: TRBJ2-1; size: -; V: TRBV27; D: -